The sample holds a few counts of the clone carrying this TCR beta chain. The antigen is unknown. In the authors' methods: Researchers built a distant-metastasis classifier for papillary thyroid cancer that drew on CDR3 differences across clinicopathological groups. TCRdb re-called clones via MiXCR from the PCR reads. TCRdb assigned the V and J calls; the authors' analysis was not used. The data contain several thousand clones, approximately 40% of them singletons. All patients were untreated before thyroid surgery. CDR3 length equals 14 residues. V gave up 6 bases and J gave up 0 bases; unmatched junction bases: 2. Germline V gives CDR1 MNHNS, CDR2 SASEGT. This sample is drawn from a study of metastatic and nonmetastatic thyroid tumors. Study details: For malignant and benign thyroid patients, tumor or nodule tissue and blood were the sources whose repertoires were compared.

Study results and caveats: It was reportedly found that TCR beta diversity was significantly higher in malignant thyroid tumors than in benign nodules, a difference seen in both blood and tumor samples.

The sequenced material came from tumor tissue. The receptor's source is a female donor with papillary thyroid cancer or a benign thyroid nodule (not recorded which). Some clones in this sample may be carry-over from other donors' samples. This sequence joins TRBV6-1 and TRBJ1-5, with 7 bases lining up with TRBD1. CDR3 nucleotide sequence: TGTGCCAGCAGGACAGGGTATAGCAATCAGCCCCAGCATTTT. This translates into CASRTGYSNQPQHF.